A selection of T cell receptor beta chains follows, all from one sample in a study of blood T cell repertoires in COVID-19. Generated by immunoSEQ multiplex PCR, the TCRdb table keeps only in-frame clones and is missing some. This sample has a few hundred thousand clones, with around 84% found just once. The material sequenced was PBMCs or T cells enriched from blood (not recorded which). The receptors derive from a man under 40 with acute COVID-19. The CDR3 runs from the conserved cysteine through the conserved F or W. A D gene is named only where the DNA matches it firmly. For some rows the clone size is stated as once, few or many, or as a class when expanded; others skip it.

J gene,V gene,D gene,clone size,CDR3 protein,CDR3 DNA
TRBJ2-2,TRBV28,NA,NA,CASRDSFITGELFF,TGTGCCAGCAGGGACTCGTTTATCACCGGGGAGCTGTTTTTT
TRBJ1-2,TRBV5-5,NA,few,CASSTRDSGYTF,TGTGCCAGCAGCACCCGGGACTCTGGCTACACCTTC
TRBJ2-4,TRBV6-2/TRBV6-3,TRBD2,NA,CASSHGGRATDIQYF,TGTGCCAGCAGTCATGGCGGGAGGGCCACGGACATTCAGTACTTC
TRBJ2-1,TRBV11-3,TRBD2,NA,CASSAGGGGRRHEQFF,TGTGCCAGCAGCGCCGGGGGGGGCGGGAGAAGGCATGAGCAGTTCTTC
TRBJ1-2,TRBV29-1,NA,NA,CSVPSLGSRGYTF,TGCAGCGTTCCCTCCCTTGGTAGCCGGGGCTACACCTTC
TRBJ2-5,TRBV7-7,TRBD2,NA,CASSSGGSGAFRETQYF,TGTGCTAGCAGCTCCGGTGGTAGCGGGGCCTTCCGAGAGACCCAGTACTTC
TRBJ1-1,TRBV19,NA,NA,CASSISSRSLSEAFF,TGTGCCAGTAGTATTTCAAGCCGGAGCTTGAGTGAAGCTTTCTTT
TRBJ1-2,TRBV5-4,TRBD1,NA,CASSLVQGAPLGGYTF,TGTGCCAGCAGCTTGGTGCAGGGGGCCCCTCTTGGTGGCTACACCTTC
TRBJ1-6,TRBV11-2,NA,once,CASSLDGGATYNSPLHF,TGTGCCAGCAGCTTAGATGGGGGGGCTACCTATAATTCACCCCTCCACTTT
TRBJ2-1,TRBV20-1,TRBD2,NA,CSASNLAGGNEQFF,TGCAGTGCTAGTAATCTAGCGGGAGGGAATGAGCAGTTCTTC
TRBJ1-2,TRBV5-1,TRBD1,NA,CASSRDSTHYGYTF,TGCGCCAGCAGCCGGGACAGTACCCACTATGGCTACACCTTC
TRBJ1-2,TRBV6-4,TRBD1,NA,CATRDRVNGYTF,TGTGCCACCCGGGACAGGGTGAATGGCTACACCTTC
TRBJ1-1,TRBV29-1,TRBD1,NA,CSVDHGTGGRGTEAFF,TGCAGCGTTGACCATGGGACAGGGGGACGCGGCACTGAAGCTTTCTTT
TRBJ2-3,TRBV5-4,TRBD2,NA,CASGGGLSTDTQYF,TGTGCCAGCGGGGGGGGACTTAGCACAGATACGCAGTATTTT
TRBJ1-5,TRBV7-8,TRBD1,NA,CASSGGPDRGQPQHF,TGTGCCAGCAGCGGGGGGCCGGACAGGGGACAGCCCCAGCATTTT
TRBJ1-2,TRBV18,NA,few,CASSNQGTEGYTF,TGTGCCAGCTCGAACCAGGGTACGGAGGGCTACACCTTC
TRBJ1-5,TRBV5-1,TRBD1,few,CASSLQGGSYQPQHF,TGCGCCAGCAGTCTACAGGGGGGAAGTTATCAGCCCCAGCATTTT
TRBJ1-6,TRBV19,NA,NA,CASSIASGPLHF,TGTGCCAGTAGCATAGCCAGCGGACCCCTCCACTTT
TRBJ1-3,TRBV15,TRBD1,NA,CATSRHRGSGNTIYF,TGTGCCACCAGCAGACACAGGGGATCTGGAAACACCATATATTTT
TRBJ1-1,TRBV25-1,NA,NA,CASSEMTGMNTEAFF,TGTGCCAGCAGTGAAATGACGGGGATGAACACTGAAGCTTTCTTT
TRBJ1-4,TRBV7-9,NA,NA,CASSPETRGVFF,TGTGCCAGCAGCCCCGAGACCCGGGGGGTTTTTTTT
TRBJ1-2,TRBV5-6,TRBD1,NA,CASSGRDSLSYYGYTF,TGTGCCAGCAGCGGTCGGGACAGCTTATCATACTATGGCTACACCTTC
TRBJ1-1,TRBV7-4,NA,few,CASSLESGGSDTEAFF,TGTGCCAGCAGCTTAGAAAGTGGGGGGTCGGACACTGAAGCTTTCTTT
TRBJ2-3,TRBV2,NA,NA,CACFAIQGTDTQYF,TGTGCCTGCTTTGCGATTCAGGGTACGGATACGCAGTATTTT
TRBJ1-5,TRBV28,TRBD1,once,CASSTGTGRKPQHF,TGTGCCAGCAGTACGGGGACAGGGAGGAAGCCCCAGCATTTT
TRBJ1-5,TRBV24-1,TRBD1,few,CATSERGQGIWEPQHF,TGTGCCACCAGTGAACGAGGACAGGGGATCTGGGAGCCCCAGCATTTT
TRBJ2-1,TRBV5-4,TRBD1,once,CASSPPGQATYNEQFF,TGTGCCAGCAGCCCTCCGGGACAGGCGACCTACAATGAGCAGTTCTTC
TRBJ1-6,TRBV6-5,TRBD1,once,CATRTGENSPLHF,TGTGCCACCCGGACAGGGGAAAATTCACCCCTCCACTTT